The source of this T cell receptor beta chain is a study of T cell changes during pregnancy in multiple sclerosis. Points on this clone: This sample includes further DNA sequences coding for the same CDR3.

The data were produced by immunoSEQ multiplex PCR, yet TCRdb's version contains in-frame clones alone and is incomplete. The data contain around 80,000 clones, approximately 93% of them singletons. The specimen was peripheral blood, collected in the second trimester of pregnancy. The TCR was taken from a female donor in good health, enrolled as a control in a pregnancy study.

Written as DNA, the CDR3 is TGCGCCAGCAGCTTGGACCGAGGGGGCTACACCTTC. This translates into CASSLDRGGYTF. The rearrangement links TRBV5-1 to TRBJ1-2; D ambiguous. Germline-derived CDR1 and CDR2 are SGHRS and YFSETQ. Trimming removed 0 bases from V and 8 bases from J, with 8 bases in between. This CDR3 is 12 amino acids long.